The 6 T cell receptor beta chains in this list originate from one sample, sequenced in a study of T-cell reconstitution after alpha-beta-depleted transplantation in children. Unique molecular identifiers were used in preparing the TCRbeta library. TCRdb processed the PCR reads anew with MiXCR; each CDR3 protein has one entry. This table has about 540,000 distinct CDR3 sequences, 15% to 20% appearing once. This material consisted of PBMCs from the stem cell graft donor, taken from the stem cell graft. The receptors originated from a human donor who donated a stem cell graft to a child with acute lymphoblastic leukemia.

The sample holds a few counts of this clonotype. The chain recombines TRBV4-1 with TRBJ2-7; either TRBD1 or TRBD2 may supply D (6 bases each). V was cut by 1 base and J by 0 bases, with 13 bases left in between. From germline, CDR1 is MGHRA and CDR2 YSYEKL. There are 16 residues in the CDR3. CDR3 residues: CASSQVGGSSSYEQYF. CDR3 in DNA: TGCGCCAGCAGCCAAGTGGGGGGCTCCAGCTCCTACGAGCAGTACTTC.

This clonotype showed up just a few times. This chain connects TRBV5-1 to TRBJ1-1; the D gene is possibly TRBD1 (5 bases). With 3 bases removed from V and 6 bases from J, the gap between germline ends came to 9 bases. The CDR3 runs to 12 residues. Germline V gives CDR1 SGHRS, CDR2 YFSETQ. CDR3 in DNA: TGCGCCAGCAGCTACCAGGGCGCTGAAGCTTTCTTT. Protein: CASSYQGAEAFF.

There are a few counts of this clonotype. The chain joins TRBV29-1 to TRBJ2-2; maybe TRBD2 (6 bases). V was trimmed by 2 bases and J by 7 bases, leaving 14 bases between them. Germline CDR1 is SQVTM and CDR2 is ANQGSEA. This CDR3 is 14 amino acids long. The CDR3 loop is CSVEPSGANGELFF. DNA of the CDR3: TGCAGCGTTGAACCTTCGGGAGCGAACGGGGAGCTGTTTTTT.

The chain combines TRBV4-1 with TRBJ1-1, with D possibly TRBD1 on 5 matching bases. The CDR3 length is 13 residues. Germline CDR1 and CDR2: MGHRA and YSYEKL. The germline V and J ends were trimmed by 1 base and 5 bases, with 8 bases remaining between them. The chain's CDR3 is CASSQVSGTEAFF. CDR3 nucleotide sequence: TGCGCCAGCAGCCAAGTATCAGGGACTGAAGCTTTCTTT.

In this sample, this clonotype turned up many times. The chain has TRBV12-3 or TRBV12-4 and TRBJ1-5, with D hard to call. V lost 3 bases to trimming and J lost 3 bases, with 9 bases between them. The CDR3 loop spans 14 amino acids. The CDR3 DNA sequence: TGTGCCAGCAGTTTCGGGCAGATCAATCAGCCCCAGCATTTT. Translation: CASSFGQINQPQHF.

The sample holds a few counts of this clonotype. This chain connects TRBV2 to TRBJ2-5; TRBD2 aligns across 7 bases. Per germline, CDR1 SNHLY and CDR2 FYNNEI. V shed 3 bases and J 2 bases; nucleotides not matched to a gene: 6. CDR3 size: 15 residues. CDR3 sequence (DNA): TGTGCCAGCAGTGAGACTAGCAGTTATCAAGAGACCCAGTACTTC. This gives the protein CASSETSSYQETQYF.